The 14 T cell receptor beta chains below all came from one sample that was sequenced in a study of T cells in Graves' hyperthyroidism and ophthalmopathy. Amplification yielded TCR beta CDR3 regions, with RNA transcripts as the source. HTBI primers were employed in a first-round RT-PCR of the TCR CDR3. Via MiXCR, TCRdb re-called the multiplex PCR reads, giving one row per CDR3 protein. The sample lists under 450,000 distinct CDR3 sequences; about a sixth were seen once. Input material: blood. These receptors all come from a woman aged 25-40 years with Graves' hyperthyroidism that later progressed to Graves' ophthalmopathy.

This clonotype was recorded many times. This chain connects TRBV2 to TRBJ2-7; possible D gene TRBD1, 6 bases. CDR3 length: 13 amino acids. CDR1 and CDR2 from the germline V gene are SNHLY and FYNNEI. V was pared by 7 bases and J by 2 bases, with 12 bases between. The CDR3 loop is CASKLRGTYEQYF. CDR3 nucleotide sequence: TGTGCCAGCAAACTGAGGGGGACCTACGAGCAGTACTTC.

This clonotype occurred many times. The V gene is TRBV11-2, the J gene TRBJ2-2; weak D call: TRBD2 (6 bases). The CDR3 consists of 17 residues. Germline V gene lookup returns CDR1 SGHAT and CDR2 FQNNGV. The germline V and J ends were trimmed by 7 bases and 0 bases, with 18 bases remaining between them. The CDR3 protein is CASTLNGGDTNTGELFF. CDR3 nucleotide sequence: TGTGCCAGCACCCTAAACGGGGGAGATACGAACACCGGGGAGCTGTTTTTT. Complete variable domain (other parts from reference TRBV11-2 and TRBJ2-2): EAGVAQSPRYKIIEKRQSVAFWCNPISGHATLYWYQQILGQGPKLLIQFQNNGVVDDSQLPKDRFSAERLKGVDSTLKIQPAKLEDSAVYLCASTLNGGDTNTGELFFGEGSRLTVL.

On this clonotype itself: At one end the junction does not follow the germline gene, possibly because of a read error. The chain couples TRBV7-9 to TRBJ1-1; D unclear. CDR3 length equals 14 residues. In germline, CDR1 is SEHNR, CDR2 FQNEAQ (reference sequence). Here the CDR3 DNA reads TGTGCCAGCAGCCCGACCCCCGCAAACACTGAAGCTTCCTTT. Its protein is CASSPTPANTEASF. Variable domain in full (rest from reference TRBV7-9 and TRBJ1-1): DTGVSQNPRHKITKRGQNVTFRCDPISEHNRLYWYRQTLGQGPEFLTYFQNEAQLEKSRLLSDRFSAERPKGSFSTLEIQRTEQGDSAMYLCASSPTPANTEASFGQGTRLTVV.

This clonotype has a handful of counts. CDR3 region: CSAPSGNTIYF. DNA for the CDR3: TGCAGTGCCCCCTCTGGAAACACCATATATTTT. The chain couples TRBV20-1 to TRBJ1-3, with D unclear. The CDR3 runs to 11 residues. The ends were cut back, 6 bases at V and 0 bases at J, with 3 bases in the middle. Looked up from germline, CDR1 is DFQATT and CDR2 is SNEGSKA (reference sequence).

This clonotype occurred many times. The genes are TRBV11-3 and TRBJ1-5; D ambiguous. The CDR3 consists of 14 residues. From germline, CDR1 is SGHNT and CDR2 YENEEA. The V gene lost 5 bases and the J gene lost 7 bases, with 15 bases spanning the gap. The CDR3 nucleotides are TGTGCCAGCAGCCCGACTTTGCTTGGCCAGCCCCAGCATTTT. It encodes CASSPTLLGQPQHF.

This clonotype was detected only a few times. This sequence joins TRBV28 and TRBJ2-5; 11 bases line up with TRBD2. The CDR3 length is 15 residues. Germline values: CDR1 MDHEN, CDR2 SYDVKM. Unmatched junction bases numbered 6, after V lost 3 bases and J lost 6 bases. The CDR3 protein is CASSLPGLAEKTQYF. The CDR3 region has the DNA TGTGCCAGCAGTTTGCCGGGACTAGCGGAGAAGACCCAGTACTTC. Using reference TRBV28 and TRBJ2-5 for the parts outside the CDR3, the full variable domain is DVKVTQSSRYLVKRTGEKVFLECVQDMDHENMFWYRQDPGLGLRLIYFSYDVKMKEKGDIPEGYSVSREKKERFSLILESASTNQTSMYLCASSLPGLAEKTQYFGPGTRLLVL.

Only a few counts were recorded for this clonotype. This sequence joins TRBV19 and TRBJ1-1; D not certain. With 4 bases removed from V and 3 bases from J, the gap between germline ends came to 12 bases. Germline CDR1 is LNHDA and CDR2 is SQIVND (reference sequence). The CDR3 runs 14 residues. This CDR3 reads CASSNAQIYTEAFF. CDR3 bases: TGTGCCAGTAGTAATGCACAGATTTACACTGAAGCTTTCTTT.

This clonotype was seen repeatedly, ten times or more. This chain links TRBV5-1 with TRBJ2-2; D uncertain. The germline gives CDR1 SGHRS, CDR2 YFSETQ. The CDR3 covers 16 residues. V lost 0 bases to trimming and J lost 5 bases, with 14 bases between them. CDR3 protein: CASSLVPDIPTGELFF. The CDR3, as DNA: TGCGCCAGCAGCTTGGTCCCTGACATCCCTACCGGGGAGCTGTTTTTT.

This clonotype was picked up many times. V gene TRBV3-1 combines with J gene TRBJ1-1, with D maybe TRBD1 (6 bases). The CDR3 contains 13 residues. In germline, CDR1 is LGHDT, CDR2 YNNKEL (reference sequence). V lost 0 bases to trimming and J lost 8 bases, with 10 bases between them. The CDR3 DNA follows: TGTGCCAGCAGCCAAGATCTGAGGGGGGAAGCTTTCTTT. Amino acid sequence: CASSQDLRGEAFF.

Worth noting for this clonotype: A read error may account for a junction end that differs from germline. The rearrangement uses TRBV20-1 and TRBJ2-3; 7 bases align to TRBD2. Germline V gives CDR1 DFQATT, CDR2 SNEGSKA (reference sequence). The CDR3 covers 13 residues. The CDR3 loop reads CGAGGRRADTQYF. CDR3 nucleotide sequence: TGCGGTGCGGGCGGGAGAAGGGCAGATACGCAGTATTTT.

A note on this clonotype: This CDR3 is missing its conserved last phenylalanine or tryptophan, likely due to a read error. Written as DNA, the CDR3 is TGTGCCAGTCCGACTAGCGGGATTTTATTCGGCACAGATACGCAGTATGTT. Protein: CASPTSGILFGTDTQYV. This chain uses TRBV7-9 with TRBJ2-3, with 11 bases lining up with TRBD2. With 9 bases clipped from V and 1 base from J, the junction kept 12 bases outside the gene matches. The CDR3 consists of 17 residues. Per germline, CDR1 SEHNR and CDR2 FQNEAQ (reference sequence).

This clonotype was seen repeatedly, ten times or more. CDR3 coding DNA: TGTGCCAGCAGTGAAACGGAGGGGGTAGTGGGCTACACCTTC. Protein product: CASSETEGVVGYTF. J is TRBJ1-2 and V is TRBV2; a weak D match, TRBD1 (6 bases). This CDR3 contains 14 residues. V was shortened by 2 bases and J by 8 bases, with 15 bases between the two germline ends. Germline CDR1 SNHLY, CDR2 FYNNEI.

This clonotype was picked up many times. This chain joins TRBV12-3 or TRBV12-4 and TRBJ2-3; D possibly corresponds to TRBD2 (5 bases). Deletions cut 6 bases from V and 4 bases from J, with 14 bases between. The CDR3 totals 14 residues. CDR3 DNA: TGTGCCAGCAGGGACGGGGTCTCAGCAGATACGCAGTATTTT. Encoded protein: CASRDGVSADTQYF.

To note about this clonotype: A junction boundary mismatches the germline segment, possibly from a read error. The CDR3 DNA reads as TGTGCCAGTAGTGACACCGGGACAGGGGACCTTATAATCTTT. Its translation: CASSDTGTGDLIIF. This chain links TRBV19 with TRBJ1-1; 10 bases map to TRBD1. Looked up from germline, CDR1 is LNHDA and CDR2 is SQIVND (reference sequence). The CDR3 has 14 residues. Supplemented by reference TRBV19 and TRBJ1-1, the full variable domain reads DGGITQSPKYLFRKEGQNVTLSCEQNLNHDAMYWYRQDPGQGLRLIYYSQIVNDFQKGDIAEGYSVSREKKESFPLTVTSAQKNPTAFYLCASSDTGTGDLIIFGQGTRLTVV.